This T cell receptor (beta chain) was sequenced in a study of blood T cells in healthy people across ages (dated by TCRdb to 2015 to 2017). About the study as a whole: In model experiments, template switching captured about one uniquely barcoded TCR beta cDNA molecule for every two T cells. Two additional independent replicas of 1 million unique cDNA reads from the same blood draw were analyzed for two donors (one aged 18 to 30 and one aged 80 or older). The donors were divided into four age groups: young (average around 17 years), middle-aged (around 41), aged (roughly 60) and long-lived (about 90). To track age-related changes in TCR beta repertoire diversity, the study relied on deep sequencing normalized with unique cDNA molecular identifiers. To avoid experimental bias, donors of different ages were distributed randomly across sequencing lanes. General findings and caveats noted by the study authors: Observed TCR beta diversity correlated strongly with the percentage of naive T cells measured by flow cytometry. Because donor CMV infection status was unknown, age-related changes in expanded clonotypes were potentially confounded. Observed TCR beta diversity per million T cells fell roughly linearly with age, and a significant reduction was already apparent by age about 43. Bulk unsorted PBMC profiling prevented conclusive comparison of naive and antigen-experienced compartments. Estimates of total diversity based on one million sequenced T cells were considered lower bounds and underestimates. Compared with the aged group, more naive CD4+ T cells, fewer expanded clones and increased TCR diversity were shown by the long-lived group, suggesting age selection.

The method behind the library was 5' RACE. Sequencing was performed on an Illumina HiSeq 2500. A second PCR of 7 to 11 cycles was performed with a sample-barcoded 5' primer and a J-beta primer mix. A unique molecular identifier was introduced onto each TCR beta cDNA molecule by a template-switch 5' adaptor carrying 12 random nucleotides. Each sample yielded at least 2.5 million CDR3-containing paired-end reads. The Mint cDNA synthesis kit, primed by a TRBC-specific oligonucleotide, was used to synthesize first-strand cDNA from all RNA. After uracil-DNA glycosylase treatment, a first 18-cycle PCR used universal primers M1SS and BC2_uni_R on all cDNA. In the paper's pipeline: For normalization, 1 million high-quality reads were randomly selected from each sample, with every read carrying a distinct molecular identifier. Reads sharing molecular identifiers were discarded rather than binned into consensus sequences. MiTCR, with a Q25 quality threshold and the strictest error-elimination algorithm, was used for CDR3 identification, clonotype clustering and error correction. A nonparametric unseen species model with Euler transformation was used to estimate lower-bound total TCR beta diversity. TCRdb reanalyzed the raw reads on its own, using fastp at Q25 for trimming and MiXCR for clone calling, and kept in-frame beta chains. Rows merge per CDR3 protein into single entries with the most common DNA and genes. TCRdb's processing, not the study's, gives the V and J calls here. This sample is represented by over a million distinct CDR3 sequences; around 40% of them were singletons. Around 4% of the sample lies in the top ten.

Systemically healthy Caucasian individuals from Russia, around 39 in total and aged about 6 to 90 years, were included as donors. Each donor gave ten milliliters of peripheral blood, drawn into EDTA-treated Vacutainer tubes. Ficoll-Paque density-gradient centrifugation was used to isolate PBMCs, with at least 6.5 million per sample. Total RNA, at least 6 micrograms per sample, was extracted from PBMCs with Trizol reagent. Naive CD45RAhigh/CD27high T cell percentages were measured by flow cytometry on a PBMC aliquot from every donor. Details on this clonotype: There is no known antigen for this receptor. No base qualities exist here, and no much larger clone lies one base off it.

CDR1 DFQATT and CDR2 SNEGSKA are derived from the germline V gene (reference sequence). V loses 3 bases of germline sequence and J loses 4 bases, and the interval between the two ends is 12 bases. From cysteine to phenylalanine, the CDR3 is 13 amino acids long. Here the CDR3 DNA is all that survives: 39 bases in frame from base 1. This receptor chain uses TRBV20-1 and TRBJ1-1; D gene: possibly TRBD1, on 5 matching bases. The sequencing input was blood. The receptor's source is a woman between 18 and 29 years old in good health. The CDR3 amino acid sequence is: CSASRDPSTEAFF. The nucleotides are TGCAGTGCTAGCAGGGATCCGAGCACTGAAGCTTTCTTT.